This paragraph covers one T cell receptor (beta chain) sequence. What it binds is unknown. Germline-derived CDR1 and CDR2 are KGHSH and LQKENI. J was trimmed by 5 bases and V by 6 bases; bases with no gene match: 9. The CDR3 is 14 residues long. The sample originates from a study of glioma-infiltrating T cells. Study results and limitations: Gliomas, especially low-grade, showed above-expected tissue-blood divergence; non-neoplastic patients showed below.

The iRepertoire nested amplicon-rescue multiplex PCR amplified TCR alpha and beta CDR3s from RNA. TCRdb passed the multiplex PCR reads through MiXCR, listing each CDR3 protein once. The sample records some 100,000 distinct CDR3 sequences, 25% to 30% being singletons. Sequenced sample: glioma tissue, nonneoplastic brain tissue, or PBMCs (not recorded which). This TCR came from a human donor with low-grade glioma or glioblastoma, undergoing nonglioma brain surgery, or in good health (not recorded which). The V gene is TRBV18, the J gene TRBJ1-1, with 7 positions matching TRBD1. CDR3 amino acids: CASSPGQVGTEAFF. In nucleotides, the CDR3 is TGTGCCAGCTCCCCCGGACAGGTTGGGACTGAAGCTTTCTTT.